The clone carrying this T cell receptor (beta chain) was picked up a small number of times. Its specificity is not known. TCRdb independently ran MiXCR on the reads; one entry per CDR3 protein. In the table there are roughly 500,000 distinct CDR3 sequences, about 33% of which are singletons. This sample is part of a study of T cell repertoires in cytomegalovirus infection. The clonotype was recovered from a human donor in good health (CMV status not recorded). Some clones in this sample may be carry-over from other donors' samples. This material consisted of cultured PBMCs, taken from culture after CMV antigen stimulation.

This chain's CDR3 is CASSLAELPKHEQFF. The CDR3 DNA is TGTGCCAGCAGCTTAGCGGAGTTACCAAAACATGAGCAGTTCTTC. This chain uses TRBV7-8 with TRBJ2-1; D is unclear. CDR1 SGHVS and CDR2 FQNEAQ come from the germline V gene. CDR3 size: 15 residues. V gave up 0 bases and J gave up 8 bases, with 14 bases separating them.